Given below is one TCR beta chain in context. It lacks a known antigen. No much larger clone is present one base from it, and per-base qualities are unavailable. For roughly 5 healthy donors, sorted CD8+ T cells taken from blood, dermis and epidermis had their TCR beta CDR3 regions analysed. All TCR-sequenced donors were healthy individuals, and each provided both blood and skin samples. CD8+ T cell populations were isolated by sorting before TCR beta sequencing. Before T cell analysis, skin was split into dermal and epidermal compartments. Library creation used the immunoSEQ multiplex PCR assay. As for the original processing: Across the sorted blood, dermal and epidermal CD8+ T cell populations, TCR V beta family usage frequencies were compared. TCRdb limited this immuneACCESS table to in-frame rearrangements with V and J called. A share of clones is missing; checked studies link under half to unresolved V genes, and the rest is unexplained. The V and J calls and the clone size are those of that table, but D and trimming were determined from the DNA. A total of about 1,100 clones appear in this sample, 65% to 80% of them only once. Clones ranked in the top ten supply roughly a quarter of the sample.

V was cut back by 7 bases and J by 5 bases, leaving a gap of 8 bases between them. Taken from the germline V gene (reference sequence), the CDR1 and CDR2 loops are SEHNR and FQNEAQ. From the cysteine through the phenylalanine, the CDR3 covers 12 amino acids. The CDR3 DNA has 36 bases and is translated from base 1. These data belong to a study of CD49a tissue-resident CD8 T cells in human skin (dated by TCRdb to the late 2010s). Study-level background: The study examined tissue-resident memory CD8+ T cell subsets in human skin defined by CD49a, CD69 and CD103 expression.

The receptor was derived from a human donor in good health. The donor label of this sample is uncertain. The source material was CD103- CD8+ T cells sorted from skin dermis. This receptor chain uses TRBV7-9 and TRBJ2-2; the D segment cannot be called with confidence. CDR3 protein: CASNVGTGELFF. The DNA sequence is as follows: TGTGCCAGCAACGTCGGGACCGGGGAGCTGTTTTTT.